These 30 T cell receptor beta chains were all obtained from the same sample, sequenced in a study of OX40 agonist ivuxolimab in advanced cancers. Only in-frame clones appear in the TCRdb table, and some are missing; sequencing was by immunoSEQ multiplex PCR. Of roughly 48,000 clones in the sample, around 84% were seen once. The source was CD4+ or CD8+ T cells sorted from blood, collected in a trial of the OX40 agonist ivuxolimab. The receptor source for this set is an adult with an advanced solid tumor such as melanoma, head and neck, liver or kidney cancer.

The CDR3 region is CASSLRYGGGDQPQHF. The CDR3 nucleotides read TGTGCCAGCAGTTTAAGGTACGGGGGGGGCGATCAGCCCCAGCATTTT. The chain employs TRBV27 and TRBJ1-5; D possibly corresponds to TRBD1 (6 bases). Germline V gene lookup returns CDR1 MNHEY and CDR2 SMNVEV (reference sequence). V was shortened by 2 bases and J by 5 bases, with 16 bases between the two germline ends. CDR3 size: 16 residues.

V is TRBV11-2 and J is TRBJ1-5, with 8 bases that match TRBD1. There are 14 residues in the CDR3. With V trimmed by 5 bases and J by 5 bases, 5 bases remained unmatched. Germline V gene sequence: CDR1 SGHAT, CDR2 FQNNGV. This CDR3 is CASSQGQDDQPQHF. In DNA, the CDR3 is TGTGCCAGCAGCCAGGGACAGGACGATCAGCCCCAGCATTTT.

This clone appeared a single time. The chain uses TRBV19 and TRBJ2-7; possibly TRBD1 or TRBD2 for D (6 bases each). Trimming took off 4 bases at V and 6 bases at J, with 13 bases between the two ends. Looked up from germline, CDR1 is LNHDA and CDR2 is SQIVND (reference sequence). The CDR3 has 13 amino acids. CDR3 sequence reads: CASSTPEGGEQYF. CDR3 coding DNA: TGTGCCAGTAGTACCCCCGAGGGGGGCGAGCAGTACTTC.

The V and J genes are TRBV7-8 and TRBJ2-7; 10 bases agree with TRBD1. Germline values: CDR1 SGHVS, CDR2 FQNEAQ. V dropped 5 bases and J dropped 5; count of bases not matched to a gene: 3. This CDR3 is built from 13 residues. The CDR3 is CASSPDRGDEQYF. The DNA of the CDR3 is TGTGCCAGCAGCCCGGACAGGGGGGACGAGCAGTACTTC.

The V gene is TRBV27, the J gene TRBJ1-6; tentative D call: TRBD1 (5 bases). The V gene's germline CDR1 is MNHEY and CDR2 SMNVEV (reference sequence). CDR3 length equals 18 residues. The V end was cut by 3 bases, the J end by 5 bases, with 20 bases between. CDR3 DNA sequence: TGTGCCAGCAGTTTGTCTAGGGGCCTGAGAAGAGATAATTCACCCCTCCACTTT. Its protein is CASSLSRGLRRDNSPLHF.

This clone was recorded once. V is TRBV7-9 and J is TRBJ1-1; 8 bases are shared with TRBD1. The length of the CDR3 is 13 residues. Germline CDR1 SEHNR, CDR2 FQNEAQ (reference sequence). The trim removed 7 bases at V and 4 bases at J, leaving 5 bases unmatched. The CDR3 protein is CASNLQGGTEAFF. CDR3 bases: TGTGCCAGCAATTTACAGGGGGGCACTGAAGCTTTCTTT. The full variable domain, its missing parts supplied by reference TRBV7-9 and TRBJ1-1, is DTGVSQNPRHKITKRGQNVTFRCDPISEHNRLYWYRQTLGQGPEFLTYFQNEAQLEKSRLLSDRFSAERPKGSFSTLEIQRTEQGDSAMYLCASNLQGGTEAFFGQGTRLTVV.

The V call is TRBV5-1, the J call TRBJ2-1, with 7 positions matching TRBD1. V was pared by 6 bases and J by 8 bases, with 11 bases of the junction left unmatched. In germline, CDR1 is SGHRS, CDR2 YFSETQ. The CDR3 contains 14 residues. CDR3: CASIARQGGYEQFF. In DNA form, the CDR3 reads TGCGCCAGCATCGCCAGACAGGGCGGTTATGAGCAGTTCTTC.

The genes are TRBV5-1 and TRBJ2-7; no firm D call. The V gene lost 2 bases and the J gene lost 6 bases, with 18 bases spanning the gap. CDR1 is SGHRS, CDR2 YFSETQ, per germline. The CDR3 sequence is 15 residues long. The CDR3 bases are TGCGCCAGCAGCTTAGTTAGTGGGGTAATAAGCGAGCAGTACTTC. It codes for CASSLVSGVISEQYF.

The V and J genes are TRBV19 and TRBJ1-1; D remains unclear. With 7 bases removed from V and 2 bases from J, the gap between germline ends came to 14 bases. The CDR3 spans 14 residues. The germline CDR1 and CDR2 sequences are LNHDA and SQIVND (reference sequence). The CDR3 protein is CASTRDQINTEAFF. The CDR3 coding sequence is TGTGCCAGTACACGAGACCAGATTAACACTGAAGCTTTCTTT.

The genes are TRBV29-1 and TRBJ2-1; the D call may be TRBD1 or TRBD2 (5 bases each). Trimming cost V 7 bases and J 0 bases, with 28 bases left between them. Germline-derived CDR1 and CDR2 are SQVTM and ANQGSEA. CDR3 length equals 19 residues. CDR3 bases: TGCAGCGCTTTCCTCAGGGAGCACCGTGGTCCAAGCTCCTACAATGAGCAGTTCTTC. It yields the protein CSAFLREHRGPSSYNEQFF.

This chain links TRBV2 with TRBJ1-5; perhaps TRBD1 as D (5 bases). Germline CDR1 is SNHLY and CDR2 is FYNNEI. The CDR3 extends over 14 amino acids. V was clipped by 4 bases and J by 2 bases, with 9 bases between them. The CDR3 DNA reads as TGTGCCAGCAGTGCCGGCAGGGGCAATCAGCCCCAGCATTTT. Its translation is CASSAGRGNQPQHF.

The chain employs TRBV30 and TRBJ2-7, with 7 bases identical to TRBD1. Germline CDR1 and CDR2: GTSNPN and SVGIG (reference sequence). This CDR3 is 14 amino acids long. J was trimmed by 0 bases and V by 0 bases; bases with no gene match: 2. The chain's CDR3 is CAWSVQGISYEQYF. The CDR3 DNA sequence: TGTGCCTGGAGTGTACAGGGGATCTCCTACGAGCAGTACTTC.

The chain employs TRBV9 and TRBJ2-1; unclear D gene. Trimming stripped 2 bases from V and 3 bases from J, with 6 bases between. CDR1 is SGDLS and CDR2 is YYNGEE in the germline V gene. This CDR3 region has 13 residues. This CDR3 is CASSVADYNEQFF. Here the CDR3 DNA reads TGTGCCAGCAGCGTTGCCGACTACAATGAGCAGTTCTTC.

The chain couples TRBV6-5 to TRBJ2-1, with 10 nucleotides matching TRBD2. The germline V gene encodes CDR1 MNHEY and CDR2 SVGAGI. With V trimmed by 6 bases and J by 9 bases, 5 bases remained unmatched. CDR3 size: 13 residues. Here the CDR3 reads CASSSGRAGEQFF. CDR3 bases: TGTGCCAGCAGCAGCGGGAGGGCGGGTGAGCAGTTCTTC.

V is TRBV18 and J is TRBJ1-1, with D unresolved. Germline values: CDR1 KGHSH, CDR2 LQKENI. The CDR3 has 15 amino acids. Trimming pared 4 bases from V and 0 bases from J, leaving 12 bases between. The CDR3 bases are TGTGCCAGCTCACGCGAATCAGGTGTGAACACTGAAGCTTTCTTT. Amino acids: CASSRESGVNTEAFF.

The V call is TRBV6-1, the J call TRBJ1-5; no definite D call. Trimming removed 8 bases from V and 2 bases from J, with 7 bases in between. Per germline, CDR1 MNHNS and CDR2 SASEGT. The CDR3 length is 12 residues. CDR3 sequence reads: CASLVGNQPQHF. Written as DNA, the CDR3 is TGTGCCAGCCTCGTCGGCAATCAGCCCCAGCATTTT.

The chain combines TRBV4-1 with TRBJ2-3; D not certain. Germline V gene sequence: CDR1 MGHRA, CDR2 YSYEKL. The V end was cut by 6 bases, the J end by 1 base, with 8 bases between. CDR3 length: 13 residues. The CDR3 is CASSRVGTDTQYF. The CDR3, as DNA: TGCGCCAGCAGTCGTGTGGGCACAGATACGCAGTATTTT.

The CDR3 is CASSSRGGTSGRGAYNEQFF. For the CDR3, the DNA is TGTGCCAGCAGTTCAAGGGGCGGGACTAGCGGGAGAGGGGCCTACAATGAGCAGTTCTTC. V usage is TRBV28 and J usage is TRBJ2-1; 14 bases agree with TRBD2. Per germline, CDR1 MDHEN and CDR2 SYDVKM. Trimming removed 4 bases from V and 2 bases from J; junction bases left unmatched: 13. This CDR3 has 20 amino acids.

The chain combines TRBV28 with TRBJ2-7, with D possibly TRBD1 on 6 matching bases. CDR3 length equals 14 residues. V was clipped by 8 bases and J by 3 bases, with 17 bases between them. Germline values: CDR1 MDHEN, CDR2 SYDVKM. CDR3 in amino acids: CASSSRDKGYEQYF. CDR3 nucleotides: TGTGCCAGCTCGTCCCGGGACAAGGGCTACGAGCAGTACTTC.

The chain is built from TRBV18 and TRBJ1-4, with D unclear. In germline, CDR1 is KGHSH, CDR2 LQKENI. Trimming pared 3 bases from V and 6 bases from J, leaving 14 bases between. The CDR3 consists of 15 residues. For the CDR3, the DNA is TGTGCCAGCTCACCCCTGGACGGTCTGTATGAAAAACTGTTTTTT. It encodes CASSPLDGLYEKLFF.

This chain uses TRBV5-1 with TRBJ1-4, with 7 bases that match TRBD1. With V trimmed by 0 bases and J by 5 bases, 4 bases remained unmatched. Germline V CDR1 and CDR2: SGHRS, YFSETQ. The CDR3 contains 15 residues. The CDR3 sequence: CASSLDRGGNEKLFF. In DNA, the CDR3 is TGCGCCAGCAGCTTGGACAGGGGAGGGAATGAAAAACTGTTTTTT.

The chain links TRBV30 to TRBJ1-1; D not resolved. Trimming removed 1 base from V and 1 base from J, with 4 bases in between. CDR3 length: 12 residues. Germline V lookup: CDR1 GTSNPN, CDR2 SVGIG (reference sequence). Here the CDR3 reads CAWSGTNTEAFF. CDR3 bases: TGTGCCTGGAGTGGAACGAACACTGAAGCTTTCTTT.

This clone occurred a few times. This sequence joins TRBV14 and TRBJ2-1; D is unclear. The CDR3 extends over 12 amino acids. Trimming cost V 4 bases and J 9 bases, with 10 bases left between them. Germline V gene data show CDR1 as SGHDN and CDR2 as FVKESK. CDR3: CASSPSRREQFF. CDR3 DNA: TGTGCCAGCAGCCCGTCTCGGCGTGAGCAGTTCTTC.

J is TRBJ2-5 and V is TRBV29-1; 11 bases map to TRBD2. CDR1 and CDR2 from the germline V gene are SQVTM and ANQGSEA. The CDR3 has 13 amino acids. V lost 5 bases, J lost 2 bases, and 1 base stayed unmatched. CDR3 in DNA: TGCAGCGTTCGACTAGCGGGACAAGAGACCCAGTACTTC. Translated: CSVRLAGQETQYF.

The V gene is TRBV28, the J gene TRBJ1-5, with D tentatively TRBD1 (5 bases). The length of the CDR3 is 13 residues. Germline V gives CDR1 MDHEN, CDR2 SYDVKM. V was pared by 7 bases and J by 4 bases, with 11 bases between. The CDR3 protein is CASTRTRNQPQHF. The CDR3 DNA is TGTGCCAGCACCCGGACACGGAATCAGCCCCAGCATTTT.

V is TRBV5-8 and J is TRBJ2-3, with 7 bases matching TRBD1. J lost 2 bases, V lost 4 bases, and 4 bases had no gene match. Germline V gene lookup returns CDR1 SGHTS and CDR2 YDEGEE. This CDR3 is 14 amino acids long. The CDR3 sequence is CASSPDRDTDTQYF. For the CDR3, the DNA is TGTGCCAGCAGCCCTGACAGGGACACAGATACGCAGTATTTT. Looking up the rest from reference TRBV5-8 and TRBJ2-3 gives the full variable domain: EAGVTQSPTHLIKTRGQQATLRCSPISGHTSVYWYQQALGLGLQFLLWYDEGEERNRGNFPPRFSGRQFPNYSSELNVNALELEDSALYLCASSPDRDTDTQYFGPGTRLTVL.

The chain links TRBV10-1 to TRBJ2-3, with TRBD1 matching 11 bases. Germline V gene data show CDR1 as WNHNN and CDR2 as SYGVQD (reference sequence). The V segment lost 11 bases and the J segment 0 bases; nucleotides outside the gene matches: 13. This CDR3 contains 17 residues. CDR3 DNA: TGCGCCCTTCCGAGGGACAGGGGGGTAATTAGCACAGATACGCAGTATTTT. It yields the protein CALPRDRGVISTDTQYF.

This chain links TRBV5-5 with TRBJ1-1; D not certain. Trimming cost V 0 bases and J 2 bases, with 14 bases left between them. This CDR3 has 16 residues. CDR1 is SGHKS and CDR2 is YYEKEE in the germline V gene (reference sequence). The CDR3 DNA sequence: TGTGCCAGCAGCTTGGAGTGGCAATTAAGAAACACTGAAGCTTTCTTT. The encoded protein is CASSLEWQLRNTEAFF.

The V and J genes are TRBV19 and TRBJ1-1; 8 nucleotides agree with TRBD1. The germline V gene has CDR1 LNHDA and CDR2 SQIVND (reference sequence). J gave up 4 bases and V 6 bases, and 10 bases lay outside the gene matches. The CDR3 runs to 15 residues. The DNA for the CDR3 is TGTGCCAGTAGCGGACAGGGTTATCTGGGCACTGAAGCTTTCTTT. Amino acids: CASSGQGYLGTEAFF.

The rearrangement uses TRBV6-6 and TRBJ2-2; D possibly corresponds to TRBD1 (5 bases). The V gene lost 6 bases and the J gene lost 2 bases, with 10 bases spanning the gap. This CDR3 spans 14 amino acids. Germline V gene data show CDR1 as MNHNY and CDR2 as SVGAGI (reference sequence). CDR3 in amino acids: CASRGQPNTGELFF. Written as DNA, the CDR3 is TGTGCCAGCAGAGGACAACCCAACACCGGGGAGCTGTTTTTT.